This T cell receptor (beta chain) came from a study of T-cell memory formation after mild COVID-19 (dated by TCRdb to the early 2020s). The study in broad terms: Most TCR sequence clusters were specific to one of the two donors. In a couple of donors, T-cell clones that expanded and contracted after mild COVID-19 were tracked by sequencing TCRalpha and TCRbeta repertoires over time. Two young, previously healthy adult volunteers, one female and one male, were included in the cohort.

General findings and caveats noted by the study authors: Balanced CD4/CD8 phenotypes were observed for clones contracting from day 15 to 85, whereas a bias towards CD4+ was observed for a second wave of clones expanding from day 15 to 37. Contracting CD4+ clones appeared mostly in the CM and EM memory subsets, whereas CD8+ clones were enriched in EMRA. Only a couple of mild cases were covered by the study, and larger cohorts that include severe cases with pre-infection samples were considered necessary. Some responding clones were detected in pre-infection memory, which suggested that pre-existing cross-reactive memory T cells had joined the SARS-CoV-2 response. The second-wave clones that peaked on day 37 were not confirmed to be SARS-CoV-2 specific.

The sequencer listed for this sample is Illumina NovaSeq 6000. Using 5'RACE with constant-segment primers, TCRalpha and TCRbeta cDNA libraries were constructed, with sample barcodes and unique molecular identifiers added in the process. RNA was extracted from every sample with Trizol reagent. Libraries were amplified in two PCR steps, with a second sample barcode and Illumina TruSeq adapters added in the second step. Sequencing of the libraries was done on an Illumina NovaSeq, producing 2 x 150 bp paired-end reads. As for the authors' bioinformatics: The reads were demultiplexed and collapsed into UMI-guided consensus sequences using migec v1.2.7. With mixcr v2.1.11, UMI consensuses were aligned to TRA and TRB V and J templates and assembled into clonotypes. Expanded or contracted clonotypes were those called significant by both edgeR and NoisET, with noise models trained on biological replicates. For edgeR calls, a false discovery rate-adjusted p below 0.01 and a log2 fold-change threshold of 1 were applied. As an exploratory analysis of dynamics, max-normalized trajectories of the 1000 most abundant clonotypes were examined by PCA with hierarchical clustering. Separately sequenced CD4+ and CD8+ repertoires were used to assign a CD4 or CD8 phenotype to each responding clone. TCRdb itself trimmed the public reads at Q25 with fastp, ran MiXCR and retained productive beta chains. Duplicate CDR3 protein sequences are folded into a single record with the most common DNA and genes. The V and J calls here are based on TCRdb, not the publication. Present in this sample are more than 350,000 distinct CDR3 sequences, approximately 16% of which were seen just once. The top ten clones comprise about a fifth of the sample.

Trimming takes 4 bases from V and 2 bases from J, and the germline ends sit 15 bases apart. The germline V gene encodes CDR1 KGHSH and CDR2 LQKENI. The CDR3 starts with the cysteine, ends with the phenylalanine, and has 15 residues. The sequence is cut down to CDR3 DNA, 45 bases in frame from base 1. Ficoll-Paque density gradient centrifugation was the method used to isolate PBMCs. The table lists this clonotype with a few counts. Its antigen remains undetermined. No quality values exist for individual bases; no much larger clone is one base distant. The source material was PBMCs or a T cell subset sorted from them (not recorded which). The source of this sequence is a man aged 18 to 29 who had mild COVID-19 (a few samples of this study predate the infection). The sample titles of this study are shuffled in the database, so cell type and time point are left out; the donor was told from shared clones. Here the chain combines TRBV18 and TRBJ2-7; the D call is tentative, TRBD1 or TRBD2, as each matches 6 bases. DNA sequence: TGTGCCAGCTCACTCACCAGGGGAGGCCCCTACGAGCAGTACTTC. This is translated as CASSLTRGGPYEQYF.